This T cell receptor beta chain was obtained from a study of OX40 agonist ivuxolimab in advanced cancers. Some clones are missing from TCRdb's copy, which holds only in-frame ones; the method was immunoSEQ multiplex PCR. The sample holds under 65,000 clones, roughly nine tenths seen once. The V gene's germline CDR1 is MGHRA and CDR2 YSYEKL. CDR3 size: 17 residues. V dropped 1 base and J dropped 5; count of bases not matched to a gene: 7. The TCR comes from an adult with an advanced solid tumor such as melanoma, head and neck, liver or kidney cancer. The chain uses TRBV4-1 and TRBJ2-4, with 11 bases lining up with TRBD2. The sequenced sample was CD4+ or CD8+ T cells sorted from blood, obtained in a trial of the OX40 agonist ivuxolimab. Here the CDR3 DNA reads TGCGCCAGCAGCCAAGTCAGCCTAGCGGGAGGACAAAACATTCAGTACTTC. It codes for CASSQVSLAGGQNIQYF.